Below are 29 T cell receptor beta chains sequenced from a single sample in a study of blood T cell repertoires in COVID-19. Only in-frame clones appear in the TCRdb table, and some are missing; sequencing was by immunoSEQ multiplex PCR. The sample records fewer than 250,000 clones, about 83% being singletons. The sequencing sample was made of peripheral blood. These receptors originate from a human donor in a cohort sampled during active COVID-19.

The chain uses TRBV2 and TRBJ1-2; perhaps TRBD1 as D (6 bases). Trimming removed 6 bases at V and 8 bases at J, with 13 bases between. Germline loops: CDR1 SNHLY, CDR2 FYNNEI. CDR3 length: 12 residues. CDR3 amino acids: CASRRGAEGYTF. CDR3 DNA: TGTGCCAGCAGGCGGGGGGCGGAAGGCTACACCTTC.

This clone was counted once. This sequence joins TRBV29-1 and TRBJ2-7, with 10 bases lining up with TRBD1. CDR1 is SQVTM, CDR2 ANQGSEA, per germline. This CDR3 spans 14 amino acids. The junction had 4 bases not matched to a gene; V was cut back by 5 bases and J by 0 bases. CDR3 nucleotides: TGCAGCGTTCGGACAGGGGGAGGCTCCTACGAGCAGTACTTC. Translation: CSVRTGGGSYEQYF.

V gene TRBV10-3 combines with J gene TRBJ2-7; maybe TRBD1 (6 bases). The CDR3 runs 14 residues. From germline, CDR1 is ENHRY and CDR2 SYGVKD. Trimming shortened V by 3 bases and J by 0 bases, and 9 bases separated the two germline ends. The CDR3 reads CAISERQDSYEQYF. The CDR3 coding sequence is TGTGCCATCAGTGAACGACAGGACTCCTACGAGCAGTACTTC.

There are many counts of this clone. The chain carries TRBV6-4 and TRBJ1-5; D is unresolved. The germline V and J ends were trimmed by 0 bases and 6 bases, with 12 bases remaining between them. The CDR3 sequence is 15 residues long. CDR1 and CDR2 (germline): MRHNA, SNTAGT. CDR3 nucleotides: TGTGCCAGCAGTGACTCGTTTGGAGGAAGTCAGCCCCAGCATTTT. This sequence encodes CASSDSFGGSQPQHF.

The J gene is TRBJ2-1, the V gene TRBV2; 7 bases agree with TRBD2. V lost 2 bases and J lost 5; bases outside the gene matches: 9. This CDR3 comprises 16 residues. Germline loops: CDR1 SNHLY, CDR2 FYNNEI. Here the CDR3 reads CASSEFAGVGNNEQFF. Here the CDR3 DNA reads TGTGCCAGCAGTGAATTCGCGGGGGTTGGGAACAATGAGCAGTTCTTC.

The genes are TRBV28 and TRBJ2-3, with 15 bases fitting TRBD2. CDR1 is MDHEN and CDR2 is SYDVKM in the germline V gene. The CDR3 is made up of 19 amino acids. J was trimmed by 2 bases and V by 4 bases; bases with no gene match: 10. The CDR3 region is CASSSGLAGGAPFTDTQYF. In DNA form, the CDR3 reads TGTGCCAGCAGTTCGGGACTAGCGGGAGGTGCTCCATTCACAGATACGCAGTATTTT.

The genes are TRBV19 and TRBJ1-5; TRBD1 matches at 11 bases. The V segment lost 3 bases and the J segment 12 bases; nucleotides outside the gene matches: 7. Germline V lookup: CDR1 LNHDA, CDR2 SQIVND (reference sequence). This CDR3 contains 14 residues. The CDR3 nucleotides are TGTGCCAGTAGTATCCGGGACAGGGGGGCGAACCAGCATTTT. It encodes CASSIRDRGANQHF.

The V gene is TRBV2, the J gene TRBJ2-7; 9 bases match TRBD2. Per the germline V gene, CDR1 is SNHLY and CDR2 is FYNNEI. V lost 4 bases to trimming and J lost 1 base; unmatched junction nucleotides: 5. The CDR3 length is 15 residues. The CDR3, as DNA: TGTGCCAGCAGTGTAAAGACTAGCGGTTCCTACGAGCAGTACTTC. This codes for CASSVKTSGSYEQYF.

This CDR3 reads CASSLDRAEGNTEAFF. CDR3 bases: TGTGCCAGCAGCCTTGACAGGGCCGAGGGGAACACTGAAGCTTTCTTT. V and J are TRBV13 and TRBJ1-1, with 7 bases matching TRBD1. V shed 5 bases and J 1 base; nucleotides not matched to a gene: 10. The CDR3 is 16 amino acids. CDR1 PRHDT and CDR2 FYEKMQ come from the germline V gene (reference sequence).

The chain is built from TRBV5-4 and TRBJ1-1, with 7 positions matching TRBD1. CDR1 is SGHNT and CDR2 is YYREEE in the germline V gene (reference sequence). This CDR3 comprises 16 residues. V shed 5 bases and J 2 bases; nucleotides not matched to a gene: 12. This chain's CDR3 is CASSSPKGAQNTEAFF. In DNA form, the CDR3 reads TGTGCCAGCAGTTCGCCTAAGGGGGCGCAAAACACTGAAGCTTTCTTT.

The chain has TRBV12-5 and TRBJ2-1, with 9 bases identical to TRBD1. V dropped 5 bases and J dropped 3; count of bases not matched to a gene: 5. Per germline, CDR1 LGHNT and CDR2 FRNRAP. The length of the CDR3 is 15 residues. CDR3 loop: CASGPPGQGYNEQFF. CDR3 nucleotides: TGTGCTAGTGGTCCCCCGGGACAGGGCTACAATGAGCAGTTCTTC.

The V gene is TRBV6-5, the J gene TRBJ1-6, with 7 bases that match TRBD1. Germline CDR1 is MNHEY and CDR2 is SVGAGI. This CDR3 region has 15 residues. J gave up 0 bases and V 6 bases, and 2 bases lay outside the gene matches. The CDR3 sequence: CASRRQGSYNSPLHF. The CDR3 DNA reads TGTGCCAGCAGGAGACAGGGCTCCTATAATTCACCCCTCCACTTT.

The V and J genes are TRBV12-3 or TRBV12-4 and TRBJ1-1, with 9 bases lining up with TRBD1. There are 12 residues in the CDR3. With V trimmed by 4 bases and J by 8 bases, 2 bases remained unmatched. The CDR3 spells CASSSGQGEAFF. CDR3 bases: TGTGCCAGCAGTTCGGGACAGGGAGAAGCTTTCTTT.

This clone was found a few times. V gene TRBV29-1 combines with J gene TRBJ2-3; 9 positions match TRBD2. Germline values: CDR1 SQVTM, CDR2 ANQGSEA. The length of the CDR3 is 14 residues. V lost 0 bases to trimming and J lost 4 bases; unmatched junction nucleotides: 2. CDR3 protein: CSVEDRLAADTQYF. The CDR3 coding sequence is TGCAGCGTTGAAGATCGACTAGCGGCAGATACGCAGTATTTT.

The V call is TRBV6-5, the J call TRBJ1-4; tentatively, D is TRBD1 (5 bases). Germline CDR1 and CDR2: MNHEY and SVGAGI. Trimming pared 5 bases from V and 3 bases from J, leaving 10 bases between. CDR3 length: 14 residues. CDR3 in amino acids: CASSPWGANEKLFF. CDR3 DNA sequence: TGTGCCAGCAGTCCCTGGGGGGCTAATGAAAAACTGTTTTTT.

In this sample, this clone turned up once. J is TRBJ2-1 and V is TRBV28; perhaps TRBD2 as D (6 bases). CDR3 length equals 15 residues. V gave up 6 bases and J gave up 4 bases, with 16 bases separating them. The germline gives CDR1 MDHEN, CDR2 SYDVKM. The CDR3 sequence is CASSATSRYYNEQFF. CDR3 in DNA: TGTGCCAGCAGCGCAACTAGCAGATATTACAATGAGCAGTTCTTC.

The J gene is TRBJ2-7, the V gene TRBV28, with D maybe TRBD1 (6 bases). This CDR3 has 14 amino acids. V lost 5 bases to trimming and J lost 6 bases, with 17 bases between them. Germline values: CDR1 MDHEN, CDR2 SYDVKM. CDR3 residues: CASSQTLTGREQYF. The CDR3 nucleotides read TGTGCCAGCAGTCAAACCCTTACAGGGCGCGAGCAGTACTTC.

This clone was seen a single time. The rearrangement joins TRBV5-6 to TRBJ2-7; TRBD2 agrees at 11 bases. The CDR3 covers 15 residues. Looked up from germline, CDR1 is SGHDT and CDR2 is YYEEEE. Trimming at V came to 4 bases and at J to 5 bases, leaving 8 bases not matched to a gene. This chain's CDR3 is CASSPTSGSRNEQYF. In nucleotides, the CDR3 is TGTGCCAGCAGCCCCACTAGCGGGAGTCGGAACGAGCAGTACTTC.

Remarks on this clone: This CDR3 is also generated by other DNA sequences in the sample. The rearrangement links TRBV19 to TRBJ1-5; D possibly corresponds to TRBD1 (5 bases). The CDR3 extends over 16 amino acids. The V and J ends lost 3 bases and 4 bases respectively, with 16 bases between them. The germline V gene encodes CDR1 LNHDA and CDR2 SQIVND (reference sequence). CDR3 DNA: TGTGCCAGTAGTATCGGCGGGACGGGGGGTAATCAGCCCCAGCATTTT. Protein: CASSIGGTGGNQPQHF. The variable domain in full, completed from reference TRBV19 and TRBJ1-5, reads DGGITQSPKYLFRKEGQNVTLSCEQNLNHDAMYWYRQDPGQGLRLIYYSQIVNDFQKGDIAEGYSVSREKKESFPLTVTSAQKNPTAFYLCASSIGGTGGNQPQHFGDGTRLSIL.

Turning to this clone: Other DNA sequences in the same sample also yield this CDR3. V gene TRBV6-5 combines with J gene TRBJ2-1, with 9 bases aligning to TRBD1. The ends lost 5 bases at V and 5 bases at J; junction bases unmatched: 1. The germline gives CDR1 MNHEY, CDR2 SVGAGI. This CDR3 is 13 amino acids long. CDR3 in amino acids: CASSRDRDNEQFF. The CDR3 nucleotides read TGTGCCAGCAGTCGGGACAGGGACAATGAGCAGTTCTTC.

The chain links TRBV6-4 to TRBJ2-2, with a possible D match to TRBD1 (6 bases). V was clipped by 8 bases and J by 0 bases, with 10 bases between them. The CDR3 covers 14 residues. The germline CDR1 and CDR2 sequences are MRHNA and SNTAGT. The CDR3 reads CASGGQPNTGELFF. The CDR3 DNA sequence: TGTGCCAGCGGGGGACAACCGAACACCGGGGAGCTGTTTTTT.

Concerning this clone itself: One junction end disagrees with the germline gene, perhaps due to a read error. The chain carries TRBV7-7 and TRBJ2-2; the D gene is possibly TRBD2 (6 bases). This CDR3 has 16 amino acids. Germline CDR1 and CDR2: SSHAT and FNYEAQ (reference sequence). CDR3 region: CASSSYFGTNTGELFF. CDR3 bases: TGTGCTAGCAGCTCCTATTTCGGGACTAACACCGGGGAGCTGTTTTTT. The entire variable domain, with the rest obtained from reference TRBV7-7 and TRBJ2-2, is as follows: GAGVSQSPRYKVTKRGQDVTLRCDPISSHATLYWYQQALGQGPEFLTYFNYEAQPDKSGLPSDRFSAERPEGSISTLTIQRTEQRDSAMYRCASSSYFGTNTGELFFGEGSRLTVL.

V gene TRBV3-1 (or the pseudogene TRBV3-2) combines with J gene TRBJ2-1; D possibly corresponds to TRBD2 (5 bases). From germline, CDR1 is LGHDT and CDR2 YNNKEL (reference sequence). Deletions cut 4 bases from V and 6 bases from J, with 10 bases between. CDR3 length: 13 residues. The CDR3 loop reads CASSRARGNEQFF. CDR3 in DNA: TGTGCCAGCAGCCGGGCCCGGGGCAATGAGCAGTTCTTC.

This clone was seen once. The CDR3 DNA follows: TGTGCCAGCAGTTTAGCTCAGGGGAGCAATCAGCCCCAGCATTTT. Its protein is CASSLAQGSNQPQHF. The chain is built from TRBV28 and TRBJ1-5; tentative D call: TRBD1 (6 bases). The CDR3 contains 15 residues. With 2 bases removed from V and 1 base from J, the gap between germline ends came to 9 bases. Germline CDR1 reads MDHEN; CDR2 reads SYDVKM.

The rearrangement uses TRBV6-1 and TRBJ1-6, with no clear D. The CDR3 contains 12 residues. V gave up 3 bases and J gave up 12 bases, with 9 bases separating them. Germline V lookup: CDR1 MNHNS, CDR2 SASEGT. The CDR3 sequence is CASSERPLPLHF. The DNA of the CDR3 is TGTGCCAGCAGTGAGCGCCCCTTACCCCTCCACTTT.

DNA of the CDR3: TGTGCCAGCAGCCCCTATTGGACTAGCGGGAGGGCCGGGGAGACCCAGTACTTC. This translates into CASSPYWTSGRAGETQYF. V usage is TRBV28 and J usage is TRBJ2-5, with 15 bases lining up with TRBD2. The germline V gene encodes CDR1 MDHEN and CDR2 SYDVKM. The CDR3 consists of 18 residues. The J segment lost 5 bases and the V segment lost 6 bases, leaving 13 bases of the junction unmatched.

This chain connects TRBV6-5 to TRBJ1-1; 7 nucleotides line up with TRBD1. The germline V gene encodes CDR1 MNHEY and CDR2 SVGAGI. The length of the CDR3 is 15 residues. Trimming took 0 bases from V and 3 from J; bases not matched to a gene: 4. Here the CDR3 DNA reads TGTGCCAGCAGTTACTCTTTCGGACAGGACACTGAAGCTTTCTTT. Encoded protein: CASSYSFGQDTEAFF.

This sequence joins TRBV5-4 and TRBJ2-5; TRBD1 matches at 11 bases. The trim removed 0 bases at V and 5 bases at J, leaving 0 bases unmatched. Per the germline V gene, CDR1 is SGHNT and CDR2 is YYREEE (reference sequence). The CDR3 has 14 residues. The CDR3, as DNA: TGTGCCAGCAGCTTGGGGACAGGGGGCGAGACCCAGTACTTC. It translates to CASSLGTGGETQYF.

For this clone: Other nucleotide sequences in the sample specify the same CDR3. The chain couples TRBV27 to TRBJ2-3, with D uncertain. V lost 3 bases and J 1 base, leaving 5 bases between the germline ends. This CDR3 is built from 13 residues. The germline CDR1 and CDR2 sequences are MNHEY and SMNVEV (reference sequence). The CDR3 nucleotides read TGTGCCAGCAGTTTCCCTGGCACAGATACGCAGTATTTT. As protein: CASSFPGTDTQYF.